These T cell receptor beta chains were read from a single sample in a study of response to subunit inactivated influenza vaccine. TCRdb re-called the RT-PCR reads with MiXCR, one entry per CDR3 protein. The table has over 450,000 distinct CDR3 sequences, about an eighth seen once. The sample here was PBMCs from blood, taken 45 days after vaccination. All receptors come from a man between 50 and 59 years old who received an inactivated influenza vaccine. Both conserved end residues are part of each CDR3. The D gene is left open where the match is weak. Only some rows state a clone size, as once, few, many or a class for expanded clones.

V gene	clone size	J gene	D gene	CDR3 DNA	CDR3 protein
TRBV29-1	many	TRBJ2-7	.	TGCAGCGTTATCGGGACAATCAATTACGAGCAGTACTTC	CSVIGTINYEQYF
TRBV6-2/TRBV6-3	.	TRBJ1-5	TRBD1	TGTGCCAGCAGTTACACAGGGGCGCGAAGCAATCAGCCCCAGCATTTT	CASSYTGARSNQPQHF
TRBV5-1	few	TRBJ2-3	TRBD1	TGCGCCAGCAGCACATTGACAGGGGGCGCGAGAGATACGCAGTATTTT	CASSTLTGGARDTQYF
TRBV5-1	few	TRBJ2-5	.	TGCGCCAGCAGCTTGGGGTTTGGGTACCAAGAGACCCAGTACTTC	CASSLGFGYQETQYF
TRBV28	.	TRBJ2-1	TRBD1	TGTGCCAGCAGTTCACAGGTGGGACAGGGGGCATTTGAGCAGTTCTTC	CASSSQVGQGAFEQFF
TRBV2	.	TRBJ2-7	.	TGTGCCAGCGCCCCGCCGGGGGCCTACGAGCAGTACTTC	CASAPPGAYEQYF
TRBV5-1	few	TRBJ2-5	.	TGCGCCAGCAGCTTGACTAGAGCGGAGACCCAGTACTTC	CASSLTRAETQYF
TRBV10-3	.	TRBJ2-5	TRBD2	TGTGCCATCAGTGAGAGCGGGGGGACGGGGACCCAGTACTTC	CAISESGGTGTQYF
TRBV4-3	many	TRBJ2-7	.	TGCGCCAGCAGCCAAGATTACAGCGGAATCTCCTACGAGCAGTACTTC	CASSQDYSGISYEQYF
TRBV7-8	.	TRBJ2-7	.	TGTGCCAGCAGCGGTCGGACAGTAACAAGCGAGCAGTACTTC	CASSGRTVTSEQYF
TRBV15	.	TRBJ2-7	.	TGTGCCACCAGCAGAGCCGGGGATTGGTACGAGCAGTACTTC	CATSRAGDWYEQYF
TRBV12-3/TRBV12-4	.	TRBJ2-2	TRBD2	TGTGCCAGCAGCGCCTCTTTGGCGGGGGGCCCCGGGGAGCTGTTTTTT	CASSASLAGGPGELFF
TRBV7-3	.	TRBJ2-2	.	TGTGCCAGCAGCGCGACCGGGACATTCACCGGGGAGCTGTTTTTT	CASSATGTFTGELFF
TRBV20-1	few	TRBJ2-5	TRBD2	TGCAGTACAGGACTAGCGACGGGTCGCCCAAACGATCTTGGGGACCAGTACTTC	CSTGLATGRPNDLGDQYF
TRBV10-3	few	TRBJ1-5	.	TGTGCCATCAGTGACTTATCCGATCAGCCCCAGCATTTT	CAISDLSDQPQHF
TRBV27	few	TRBJ2-7	.	TGTGCCAGCAGGGCAGGGGCGGGCTACGAGCAGTACTTC	CASRAGAGYEQYF
TRBV29-1	.	TRBJ2-7	.	TGCAGCGTTAGGAATAGATTCTCCTACGAGCAGTACTTC	CSVRNRFSYEQYF
TRBV5-1	.	TRBJ2-7	.	TGCGCCAGCAGCTTGGGAGGGGACGGAGCCTACGAGCAGTACTTC	CASSLGGDGAYEQYF
TRBV29-1	few	TRBJ2-5	TRBD1	TGCAGCATCAGACAGGGGCCACCCAGGTGGGAGACCCAGTACTTC	CSIRQGPPRWETQYF
TRBV25-1	few	TRBJ2-3	TRBD1	TGTGCCAGCAGTGACAGGGGGCGCGATACGCAGTATTTT	CASSDRGRDTQYF
TRBV7-8	few	TRBJ1-5	.	TGTGCCAGCAGCTTAGCCGGACGTGAGTGGGAGCCCCAGCATTTT	CASSLAGREWEPQHF
TRBV11-2	few	TRBJ2-3	TRBD2	TGTGCCAGCAGCTTAGATATAGCGGGAGGGAGGCCAGATACGCAGTATTTT	CASSLDIAGGRPDTQYF
TRBV15	many	TRBJ2-2	TRBD2	TGTGCCACCAGCGAGTGGGGACTAGGTCCCGGGGAGCTGTTTTTT	CATSEWGLGPGELFF
TRBV3-1	.	TRBJ1-4	.	TGTGCCAGCAGCCAACTCCCGAGTGAAAAACTGTTTTTT	CASSQLPSEKLFF
TRBV5-6	few	TRBJ1-2	TRBD1	TGTGCCAGCAGCTTAGGGGCCGGGACAGGGGTTATCTATGGCTACACCTTC	CASSLGAGTGVIYGYTF
TRBV5-1	.	TRBJ2-5	.	TGCGCCAGCAGCATCGGAAATACAGGGTTTGGGGAGACCCAGTACTTC	CASSIGNTGFGETQYF
TRBV5-1	few	TRBJ2-7	.	TGCGCCAGCAGCTTGGGCCATCAGGGCTCCTACGAGCAGTACTTC	CASSLGHQGSYEQYF
TRBV12-3/TRBV12-4	few	TRBJ2-1	.	TGTGCCAGCAGTTTTGACAGACTCTCGGGGAATGAGCAGTTCTTC	CASSFDRLSGNEQFF
TRBV7-3	many	TRBJ2-3	TRBD2	TGTGCCAGCAGCCCACGTCTAGCGGGGGGCACAGATACGCAGTATTTT	CASSPRLAGGTDTQYF
TRBV5-6	many	TRBJ2-7	.	TGTGCCAGCAGCATGACAGAGTCCTACGAGCAGTACTTC	CASSMTESYEQYF
TRBV12-3/TRBV12-4	few	TRBJ2-7	.	TGTGCCAGCAGTTTAGTGAGTTCTAGTACCTACGAGCAGTACTTC	CASSLVSSSTYEQYF
TRBV11-2	.	TRBJ2-2	.	TGTGCCAGCACCCTAGGAGGGGGGGCGCCCGGGGAGCTGTTTTTT	CASTLGGGAPGELFF
TRBV5-1	many	TRBJ2-1	.	TGCGCCAGCAGCTTGGCCGTTTTAGGGGCAGGGAACCTCAATGAGCAGTTCTTC	CASSLAVLGAGNLNEQFF
TRBV12-3/TRBV12-4	few	TRBJ1-6	TRBD1	TGTGCCAGCAGCGACCAGAGACGGACAGGGAGGGACTCACCCCTCCACTTT	CASSDQRRTGRDSPLHF
TRBV7-8	few	TRBJ2-7	.	TGTGCCAGCAGCTTAAATGCAGACACCTACGAGCAGTACTTC	CASSLNADTYEQYF
TRBV20-1	few	TRBJ1-5	.	TGCAGTGCTAGAGATCCGAATCAGCCCCAGCATTTT	CSARDPNQPQHF
TRBV2	few	TRBJ2-5	.	TGTGCCAGCAGTGGGGACGGTCAGGCCTCGCAGACCCAGTACTTC	CASSGDGQASQTQYF
TRBV6-5	.	TRBJ1-2	TRBD1	TGTGCCAGCAGTTACATGGGACAGGGCTTCGGCTACACCTTC	CASSYMGQGFGYTF
TRBV7-2	.	TRBJ2-1	TRBD2	TGTGCCAGCAGCACCCTCGTGGGACTAGCGGGGGGGCGAGAGCAGTTCTTC	CASSTLVGLAGGREQFF
TRBV4-2	.	TRBJ1-5	.	TGTGCCAGCAGCCAAGATTTTGGGGGCCTCCAGCATTTT	CASSQDFGGLQHF
TRBV6-4	many	TRBJ2-2	.	TGTGCCAGCTCGGAGGACACCGGGGAGCTGTTTTTT	CASSEDTGELFF
TRBV15	many	TRBJ1-4	TRBD1	TGTGCCACCAGCAGCGACAGGGACCGGGGGATGACTAATGAAAAACTGTTTTTT	CATSSDRDRGMTNEKLFF
TRBV20-1	few	TRBJ2-4	.	TGCAGTGCCAAAGCAGGAGCCAAAAACATTCAGTACTTC	CSAKAGAKNIQYF
TRBV28	.	TRBJ1-6	.	TGTGCCAGCAGTCCCCCCACAGGGCGGAATAATTCACCCCTCCACTTT	CASSPPTGRNNSPLHF
TRBV6-2/TRBV6-3	few	TRBJ2-5	TRBD1	TGTGCCAGCAGGCGCCGGACAGGGAACCCCCTCGGAGAGACCCAGTACTTC	CASRRRTGNPLGETQYF
TRBV29-1	many	TRBJ2-3	.	TGCAGCGTTGCCCAGGCAGGGGCCATTGGAGATACGCAGTATTTT	CSVAQAGAIGDTQYF
TRBV4-3	.	TRBJ2-3	.	TGCGCCAGCAGCCAAGATCTTGGGGCGCGGGTAGCCACAGATACGCAGTATTTT	CASSQDLGARVATDTQYF
TRBV20-1	.	TRBJ2-7	TRBD1	TGCAGTGCTTCAGATTCAACTTCCCGGGGACAGGGGGTACGGAAGACCTACGAGCAGTACTTC	CSASDSTSRGQGVRKTYEQYF
TRBV4-3	.	TRBJ1-1	.	TGCGCCAGCAGCCAAGCCGGCTATAACACTGAAGCTTTCTTT	CASSQAGYNTEAFF
TRBV9	.	TRBJ2-4	.	TGTGCCAGCAGCGTAGGGGAGGCCTTAGCCAAAAACATTCAGTACTTC	CASSVGEALAKNIQYF
TRBV6-2/TRBV6-3	few	TRBJ2-1	.	TGTGCCAGCAGTACTGGCAGGGCGCTGCAGTTCTTC	CASSTGRALQFF
TRBV7-9	many	TRBJ2-1	TRBD2	TGTGCCAGCAGCGTTGGACTAGCGGGAGAAGATGAGCAGTTCTTC	CASSVGLAGEDEQFF